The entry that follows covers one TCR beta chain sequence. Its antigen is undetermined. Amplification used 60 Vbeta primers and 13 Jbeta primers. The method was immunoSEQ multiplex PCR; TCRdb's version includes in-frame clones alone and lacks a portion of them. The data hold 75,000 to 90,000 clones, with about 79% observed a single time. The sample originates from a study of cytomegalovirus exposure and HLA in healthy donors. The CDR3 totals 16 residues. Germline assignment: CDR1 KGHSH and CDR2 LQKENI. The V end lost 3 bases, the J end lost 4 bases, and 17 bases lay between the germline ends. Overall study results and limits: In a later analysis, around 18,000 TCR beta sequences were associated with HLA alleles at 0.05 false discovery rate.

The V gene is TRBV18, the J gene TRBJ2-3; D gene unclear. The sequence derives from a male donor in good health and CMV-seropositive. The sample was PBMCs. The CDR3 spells CASSPRLVSRADTQYF. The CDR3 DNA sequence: TGTGCCAGCTCACCTCGCCTCGTTTCCCGGGCAGATACGCAGTATTTT.